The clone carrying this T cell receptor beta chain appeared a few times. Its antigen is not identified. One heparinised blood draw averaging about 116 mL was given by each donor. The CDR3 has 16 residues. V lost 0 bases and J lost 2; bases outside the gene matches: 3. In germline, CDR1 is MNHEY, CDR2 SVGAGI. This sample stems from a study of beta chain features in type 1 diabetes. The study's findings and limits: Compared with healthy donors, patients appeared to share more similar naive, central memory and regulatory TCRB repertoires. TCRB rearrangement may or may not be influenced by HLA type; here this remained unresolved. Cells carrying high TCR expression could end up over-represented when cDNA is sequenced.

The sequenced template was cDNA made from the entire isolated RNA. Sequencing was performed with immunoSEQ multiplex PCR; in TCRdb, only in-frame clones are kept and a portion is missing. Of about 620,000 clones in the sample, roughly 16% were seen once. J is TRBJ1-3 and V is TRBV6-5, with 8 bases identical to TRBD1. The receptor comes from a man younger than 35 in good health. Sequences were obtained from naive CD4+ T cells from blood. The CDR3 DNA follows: TGTGCCAGCAGTTACTCGGGACAGGTCACTGGAAACACCATATATTTT. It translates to CASSYSGQVTGNTIYF.